This T cell receptor (beta chain) is from a study of response to subunit inactivated influenza vaccine. This clonotype was seen only a few times. TCRdb itself ran the RT-PCR reads through MiXCR, one entry per CDR3 protein. Of about 650,000 distinct CDR3 sequences listed, 12% to 15% were seen once; the top ten hold 7.5% to 8%. V lost 6 bases to trimming and J lost 0 bases, with 13 bases between them. This CDR3 contains 15 residues. This specimen consisted of PBMCs from blood, obtained roughly 2 weeks before vaccination. V gene TRBV12-3 or TRBV12-4 combines with J gene TRBJ2-3, with D possibly TRBD1 on 6 matching bases. This clonotype was sampled from a man aged 45-65 years who received an inactivated influenza vaccine. The CDR3 region has the DNA TGTGCCAGCAGCTGGACAGTCTTTAGCACAGATACGCAGTATTTT. Residues: CASSWTVFSTDTQYF.